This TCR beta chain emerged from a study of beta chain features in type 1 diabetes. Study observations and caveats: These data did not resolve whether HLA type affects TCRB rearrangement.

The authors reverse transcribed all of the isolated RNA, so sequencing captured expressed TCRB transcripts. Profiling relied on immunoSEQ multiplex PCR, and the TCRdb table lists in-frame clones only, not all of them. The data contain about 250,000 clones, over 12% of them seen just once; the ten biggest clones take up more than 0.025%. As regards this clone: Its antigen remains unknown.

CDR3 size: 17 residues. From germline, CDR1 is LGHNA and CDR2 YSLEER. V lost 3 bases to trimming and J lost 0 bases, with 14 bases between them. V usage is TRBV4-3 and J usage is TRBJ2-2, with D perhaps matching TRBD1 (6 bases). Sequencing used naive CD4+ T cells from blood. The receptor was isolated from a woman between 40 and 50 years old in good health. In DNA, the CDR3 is TGCGCCAGCAGCCAGGACGCCAGGGGATCGAACACCGGGGAGCTGTTTTTT. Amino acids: CASSQDARGSNTGELFF.